This is a list of T cell receptor beta chains from one sample in a study of blood T cell repertoires in COVID-19. Sequencing was performed with immunoSEQ multiplex PCR; in TCRdb, only in-frame clones are kept and a portion is missing. Of under 300,000 clones in the sample, around 89% are singletons; the top ten hold 0.99%. Material: peripheral blood. Receptors originate from a woman in her thirties or forties who had recovered from COVID-19. Both conserved end residues are part of each CDR3. A D gene is named only where the DNA matches it firmly. Size is omitted from some rows. Given values are once, few, many or a class for expanded clones.

v_call	j_call	clone_size	d_call	cdr3_aa	cdr3_nt
TRBV7-2	TRBJ2-2	.	.	CASSLNARRNTGELFF	TGTGCCAGCAGCTTAAACGCCAGGCGGAACACCGGGGAGCTGTTTTTT
TRBV7-9	TRBJ1-5	.	TRBD1	CASSSGTEYQPQHF	TGTGCCAGCAGTTCCGGGACAGAGTATCAGCCCCAGCATTTT
TRBV5-1	TRBJ1-1	few	TRBD1	CASSLQGTPGNTEAFF	TGCGCCAGCAGCCTACAGGGGACCCCGGGGAACACTGAAGCTTTCTTT
TRBV11-2	TRBJ1-2	few	.	CASSLIRVNYGYTF	TGTGCCAGCAGCTTAATCCGGGTAAACTATGGCTACACCTTC
TRBV7-2	TRBJ1-4	.	TRBD1	CASRYTGVHEKLFF	TGTGCCAGCAGATACACAGGGGTTCATGAAAAACTGTTTTTT
TRBV24-1	TRBJ2-2	.	.	CATSLRSGELFF	TGTGCCACCAGTCTCCGGTCCGGGGAGCTGTTTTTT
TRBV6-6	TRBJ1-2	.	.	CASYGQGATNYGYTF	TGTGCCAGCTATGGACAAGGGGCTACTAACTATGGCTACACCTTC
TRBV7-2	TRBJ1-2	.	TRBD1	CASSPRQGWDGGYTF	TGTGCCAGCAGCCCCCGACAGGGGTGGGACGGAGGCTACACCTTC
TRBV6-5	TRBJ1-2	.	.	CASSPSRMGYTF	TGTGCCAGCAGTCCGTCCAGGATGGGCTACACCTTC
TRBV19	TRBJ1-1	once	.	CASSMVADTEAFF	TGTGCCAGTAGTATGGTGGCCGACACTGAAGCTTTCTTT
TRBV5-1	TRBJ2-2	.	.	CASSGPPGAGELFF	TGCGCCAGCAGCGGGCCTCCAGGTGCCGGGGAGCTGTTTTTT
TRBV19	TRBJ1-1	.	.	CASSIVGQPGTEAFF	TGTGCCAGTAGTATAGTGGGCCAACCGGGGACTGAAGCTTTCTTT
TRBV9	TRBJ1-2	.	TRBD1	CASSVARQGDWYGYTF	TGTGCCAGCAGCGTAGCCCGACAGGGAGATTGGTATGGCTACACCTTC
TRBV11-3	TRBJ2-3	.	TRBD1	CASSPVGQAGDTQYF	TGTGCCAGCAGCCCAGTGGGACAGGCAGGAGATACGCAGTATTTT
TRBV30	TRBJ2-1	.	TRBD2	CAWSYSGAYNEQFF	TGTGCCTGGAGTTATAGCGGGGCCTACAATGAGCAGTTCTTC
TRBV6-1	TRBJ1-5	.	.	CASSEVGGPRNQPQHF	TGTGCCAGCAGTGAAGTGGGGGGGCCCAGAAATCAGCCCCAGCATTTT
TRBV19	TRBJ2-7	.	.	CASTPHGRWGNYEQYF	TGTGCCAGTACCCCCCACGGGCGGTGGGGCAACTACGAGCAGTACTTC
TRBV27	TRBJ2-3	.	.	CASSGVARGDTQYF	TGTGCCAGCAGTGGGGTAGCGCGGGGAGATACGCAGTATTTT
TRBV5-1	TRBJ2-7	.	TRBD2	CASSWGTSGTYEQYF	TGCGCCAGCAGCTGGGGGACTAGCGGCACCTACGAGCAGTACTTC
TRBV9	TRBJ1-4	.	.	CASSASGQGEKLFF	TGTGCCAGCAGCGCCTCAGGTCAGGGGGAAAAACTGTTTTTT
TRBV11-3	TRBJ2-5	once	TRBD2	CASSPGTGLAQETQYF	TGTGCCAGCAGCCCCGGAACAGGACTAGCCCAAGAGACCCAGTACTTC
TRBV2	TRBJ1-4	.	TRBD1	CASTQGQGVVGKLFF	TGTGCCAGCACTCAGGGACAGGGCGTAGTCGGAAAACTGTTTTTT
TRBV7-2	TRBJ2-7	.	TRBD2	CASSQGLAGVRDEQYF	TGTGCCAGCAGCCAGGGACTAGCGGGGGTCCGGGACGAGCAGTACTTC
TRBV7-2	TRBJ2-1	.	TRBD2	CASSLAPTSGSGDEQFF	TGTGCCAGCAGCTTAGCCCCAACTAGCGGGAGTGGCGATGAGCAGTTCTTC
TRBV11-2	TRBJ1-3	.	.	CASSRTALTIYF	TGTGCCAGCAGCCGGACAGCCCTCACCATATATTTT
TRBV6-2/TRBV6-3	TRBJ2-7	.	.	CASSNPQGSYEQYF	TGTGCCAGCAGCAACCCCCAGGGGTCCTACGAGCAGTACTTC
TRBV7-8	TRBJ2-5	.	TRBD2	CASSLVGLAAQETQYF	TGTGCCAGCAGCTTAGTGGGACTAGCGGCCCAAGAGACCCAGTACTTC
TRBV7-9	TRBJ1-4	.	.	CASSPRREKLFF	TGTGCCAGCAGCCCCAGAAGAGAAAAACTGTTTTTT
TRBV30	TRBJ2-1	.	TRBD2	CAWSGGAPRQFF	TGTGCCTGGAGCGGGGGGGCTCCAAGACAGTTCTTC
TRBV30	TRBJ2-1	.	.	CAWSWGDEQFF	TGTGCCTGGAGTTGGGGGGATGAGCAGTTCTTC
TRBV11-2	TRBJ2-5	.	TRBD2	CASATRGGQETQYF	TGTGCCAGCGCCACCCGGGGGGGGCAAGAGACCCAGTACTTC
TRBV5-4	TRBJ2-5	.	TRBD2	CASSLGLAGEGTQYF	TGTGCCAGCAGCTTGGGTTTAGCGGGAGAAGGGACCCAGTACTTC